Each of the 27 T cell receptor beta chains below was sequenced from the same sample in a study of shared clonotypes between healthy human individuals. CD8 cells regarded as naive lacked CD45RO, were positively chosen for CCR7, and omitted terminally differentiated effector memory CD45RA+ cells. Libraries were prepared by immunoSEQ multiplex PCR; TCRdb keeps only in-frame clonotypes and omits some of them. The table records about 800,000 clones, about 96% of them present only once. The sequenced sample consisted of naive CD8+ T cells sorted from blood. The receptor source for this set is a man aged 30 to 39 in good health.

Here the CDR3 reads CASSLAGRYNQPQHF. The CDR3 nucleotides read TGTGCCAGCAGTTTAGCAGGGCGGTATAATCAGCCCCAGCATTTT. The chain is built from TRBV27 and TRBJ1-5; D possibly corresponds to TRBD1 (5 bases). V shed 2 bases and J shed 4 bases, with 12 bases lying between them. Looked up from germline, CDR1 is MNHEY and CDR2 is SMNVEV (reference sequence). This CDR3 has 15 residues.

This clone was counted once. V gene TRBV6-1 combines with J gene TRBJ2-1; no definite D call. The CDR3 runs 14 residues. V gave up 5 bases and J gave up 2 bases, with 10 bases separating them. CDR1 is MNHNS and CDR2 is SASEGT in the germline V gene. The CDR3 region has the DNA TGTGCCAGCAGTCGTCTAGAAGCCTACAATGAGCAGTTCTTC. Translating it yields CASSRLEAYNEQFF.

The CDR3 DNA is TGCGCCAGCAGCCAAGAGTATGCTAGCGTCTACGAGCAGTACTTC. It encodes CASSQEYASVYEQYF. The rearrangement joins TRBV4-1 to TRBJ2-7; tentatively, D is TRBD2 (6 bases). From germline, CDR1 is MGHRA and CDR2 YSYEKL. V was clipped by 0 bases and J by 3 bases, with 12 bases between them. The CDR3 length is 15 residues.

This CDR3 is CASSLDHTGAIIAFF. CDR3 sequence (DNA): TGTGCCAGCAGCCTAGACCACACAGGGGCGATAATAGCTTTCTTT. This chain joins TRBV7-2 and TRBJ1-1, with 7 bases matching TRBD1. The germline CDR1 and CDR2 sequences are SGHTA and FQGNSA. The CDR3 extends over 15 amino acids. Trimming took 5 bases from V and 10 from J; bases not matched to a gene: 16.

The chain carries TRBV5-6 and TRBJ2-7; perhaps TRBD2 as D (6 bases). This CDR3 spans 14 amino acids. Between the trimmed V and J ends, which lost 0 bases and 2 bases, there was a span of 9 bases. From germline, CDR1 is SGHDT and CDR2 YYEEEE. The CDR3 reads CASSLGLVPYEQYF. CDR3 sequence (DNA): TGTGCCAGCAGCTTGGGACTAGTCCCCTACGAGCAGTACTTC. Full variable domain (missing parts from reference TRBV5-6 and TRBJ2-7): DAGVTQSPTHLIKTRGQQVTLRCSPKSGHDTVSWYQQALGQGPQFIFQYYEEEERQRGNFPDRFSGHQFPNYSSELNVNALLLGDSALYLCASSLGLVPYEQYFGPGTRLTVT.

The gene calls are TRBV28 and TRBJ2-3; D might be TRBD2 (5 bases). Per germline, CDR1 MDHEN and CDR2 SYDVKM. This CDR3 has 18 residues. V gave up 6 bases and J gave up 4 bases, with 26 bases separating them. CDR3 coding DNA: TGTGCCAGCAGACCACCTGTGACTACCCGTTTGAATTCAGATACGCAGTATTTT. This encodes CASRPPVTTRLNSDTQYF.

The gene calls are TRBV14 and TRBJ2-5; the D is unclear. CDR1 is SGHDN, CDR2 FVKESK, per germline. The V end was cut by 4 bases, the J end by 3 bases, with 15 bases between. The CDR3 consists of 15 residues. CDR3 coding DNA: TGTGCCAGCAGCCCCAGCACCCTTCTGGAAGAGACCCAGTACTTC. Its translation: CASSPSTLLEETQYF.

The rearrangement links TRBV29-1 to TRBJ2-3; 11 bases match TRBD2. Germline V gene lookup returns CDR1 SQVTM and CDR2 ANQGSEA. The CDR3 sequence is 14 residues long. Unmatched junction bases numbered 4, after V lost 0 bases and J lost 8 bases. CDR3 in amino acids: CSVEELAGVGTQYF. For the CDR3, the DNA is TGCAGCGTTGAAGAACTAGCGGGAGTAGGTACGCAGTATTTT.

The chain recombines TRBV30 with TRBJ2-7, with D perhaps matching TRBD2 (6 bases). Germline lookup yields CDR1 GTSNPN and CDR2 SVGIG (reference sequence). The CDR3 is 11 amino acids. V lost 3 bases and J lost 3, with 6 bases in between. The chain's CDR3 is CAWREGYEQYF. The CDR3, as DNA: TGTGCCTGGAGGGAGGGCTACGAGCAGTACTTC. Based on the CDR3 plus reference TRBV30 and TRBJ2-7, the full variable domain is SQTIHQWPATLVQPVGSPLSLECTVEGTSNPNLYWYRQAAGRGLQLLFYSVGIGQISSEVPQNLSASRPQDRQFILSSKKLLLSDSGFYLCAWREGYEQYFGPGTRLTVT.

The chain is built from TRBV16 and TRBJ1-1, with D hard to call. Germline loops: CDR1 KGHSY, CDR2 FQNENV. CDR3 length equals 14 residues. The ends were cut back, 1 base at V and 4 bases at J, with 10 bases in the middle. In DNA form, the CDR3 reads TGTGCCAGCAGCCAATTTGGAGTAACCACTGAAGCTTTCTTT. This codes for CASSQFGVTTEAFF.

J is TRBJ2-3 and V is TRBV4-1; 10 positions match TRBD1. V gave up 3 bases and J gave up 5 bases; unmatched junction bases: 5. The CDR3 spans 15 residues. Germline CDR1 is MGHRA and CDR2 is YSYEKL. The CDR3 reads CASSQTGGAIDTQYF. The CDR3, as DNA: TGCGCCAGCAGCCAGACAGGGGGCGCGATAGATACGCAGTATTTT.

V usage is TRBV27 and J usage is TRBJ2-3; 9 bases are shared with TRBD2. The CDR3 totals 16 residues. CDR1 and CDR2 from the germline V gene are MNHEY and SMNVEV (reference sequence). Trimming removed 5 bases from V and 4 bases from J; junction bases left unmatched: 10. The CDR3 here is CASSLNSGSWADTQYF. CDR3 coding DNA: TGTGCCAGCAGTCTGAATAGCGGGAGTTGGGCAGATACGCAGTATTTT.

The chain carries TRBV10-3 and TRBJ2-2; D gene ambiguous. There are 13 residues in the CDR3. V lost 3 bases and J lost 6, with 8 bases in between. Per the germline V gene, CDR1 is ENHRY and CDR2 is SYGVKD. The CDR3 region is CAISDPLSGELFF. In DNA form, the CDR3 reads TGTGCCATCAGTGACCCCCTTTCCGGGGAGCTGTTTTTT.

CDR3 DNA sequence: TGTGCCAGCAGCGTGGAAGGACTACCCTACGAGCAGTACTTC. This encodes CASSVEGLPYEQYF. The V call is TRBV9, the J call TRBJ2-7; D perhaps matches TRBD2 (6 bases). Germline-derived CDR1 and CDR2 are SGDLS and YYNGEE. The CDR3 consists of 14 residues. The ends were cut back, 2 bases at V and 2 bases at J, with 11 bases in the middle.

In this sample, this clone turned up once. This chain uses TRBV29-1 with TRBJ2-5, with D maybe TRBD1 (6 bases). With 2 bases removed from V and 3 bases from J, the gap between germline ends came to 13 bases. There are 14 residues in the CDR3. The germline V gene has CDR1 SQVTM and CDR2 ANQGSEA. CDR3 DNA sequence: TGCAGCGTTGAATGGCGGACAGACGAAGAGACCCAGTACTTC. Its protein product is CSVEWRTDEETQYF. Full variable domain (outside the CDR3, taken from reference TRBV29-1 and TRBJ2-5): SAVISQKPSRDICQRGTSLTIQCQVDSQVTMMFWYRQQPGQSLTLIATANQGSEATYESGFVIDKFPISRPNLTFSTLTVSNMSPEDSSIYLCSVEWRTDEETQYFGPGTRLLVL.

Of note for this clone: The sample contains more than one DNA sequence encoding this CDR3. The chain carries TRBV19 and TRBJ2-7; TRBD1 matches at 10 bases. CDR1 is LNHDA, CDR2 SQIVND, per germline (reference sequence). V shed 6 bases, J shed 2 bases, and the junction held 4 bases outside the gene matches. This CDR3 contains 14 residues. CDR3 loop: CASSSGTGAYEQYF. CDR3 DNA: TGTGCCAGTAGCTCCGGGACAGGGGCCTACGAGCAGTACTTC. Full variable domain (remainder filled in from reference TRBV19 and TRBJ2-7): DGGITQSPKYLFRKEGQNVTLSCEQNLNHDAMYWYRQDPGQGLRLIYYSQIVNDFQKGDIAEGYSVSREKKESFPLTVTSAQKNPTAFYLCASSSGTGAYEQYFGPGTRLTVT.

The chain recombines TRBV11-2 with TRBJ2-7; D gene uncertain. The CDR3 spans 11 residues. The germline gives CDR1 SGHAT, CDR2 FQNNGV. V was clipped by 2 bases and J by 6 bases, with 5 bases between them. CDR3 DNA: TGTGCCAGCAGCTTAATAGCCGAGCAGTACTTC. Translating gives CASSLIAEQYF.

The V gene is TRBV7-9, the J gene TRBJ1-5; a weak D match, TRBD1 (6 bases). This CDR3 has 14 amino acids. The V end lost 3 bases, the J end lost 4 bases, and 10 bases lay between the germline ends. The germline V gene encodes CDR1 SEHNR and CDR2 FQNEAQ (reference sequence). CDR3 protein: CASSFGQPNQPQHF. DNA for the CDR3: TGTGCCAGCAGCTTCGGACAGCCGAATCAGCCCCAGCATTTT.

The chain uses TRBV19 and TRBJ2-4; 7 positions match TRBD1. CDR3 length equals 19 residues. Trimming at V came to 6 bases and at J to 0 bases, leaving 17 bases not matched to a gene. CDR1 LNHDA and CDR2 SQIVND come from the germline V gene (reference sequence). This CDR3 reads CASSLLQGTPALAKNIQYF. The CDR3 bases are TGTGCCAGTAGCCTTTTACAGGGGACGCCCGCCCTAGCCAAAAACATTCAGTACTTC.

The chain has TRBV4-3 and TRBJ2-7, with D unresolved. The ends were cut back, 1 base at V and 1 base at J, with 8 bases in the middle. Germline CDR1 LGHNA, CDR2 YSLEER. CDR3 size: 14 residues. CDR3 sequence (DNA): TGCGCCAGCAGCCAAGTGGCAGGTTCCTACGAGCAGTACTTC. Translated, it gives CASSQVAGSYEQYF.

V usage is TRBV6-1 and J usage is TRBJ2-3, with 11 positions matching TRBD2. Germline V gene sequence: CDR1 MNHNS, CDR2 SASEGT. The V segment lost 1 base and the J segment 4 bases; nucleotides outside the gene matches: 4. This CDR3 has 16 residues. Written as DNA, the CDR3 is TGTGCCAGCAGTGAAGGGACTAGCGGGCTCTCAGATACGCAGTATTTT. It encodes CASSEGTSGLSDTQYF.

The rearrangement links TRBV11-2 to TRBJ2-7; 13 positions match TRBD2. CDR1 and CDR2 (germline): SGHAT, FQNNGV. CDR3 length: 17 residues. V dropped 1 base and J dropped 1; count of bases not matched to a gene: 4. In DNA, the CDR3 is TGTGCCAGCAGCTTAGGGACTAGCGGGAGTAGGTCCTACGAGCAGTACTTC. Protein product: CASSLGTSGSRSYEQYF.

With respect to this clone: The same CDR3 arises from other DNA sequences in this sample as well. The chain joins TRBV30 to TRBJ2-7; unclear D gene. CDR1 GTSNPN and CDR2 SVGIG come from the germline V gene (reference sequence). V was cut by 2 bases and J by 0 bases, with 8 bases left in between. The CDR3 loop spans 13 amino acids. CDR3 residues: CAWSLGSSYEQYF. The CDR3 nucleotides are TGTGCCTGGAGTCTGGGATCCTCCTACGAGCAGTACTTC.

The chain combines TRBV4-1 with TRBJ2-7; D not certain. Germline assignment: CDR1 MGHRA and CDR2 YSYEKL. CDR3 length: 12 amino acids. Trimming cost V 3 bases and J 3 bases, with 6 bases left between them. CDR3 nucleotides: TGCGCCAGCAGCCATGGGGACTACGAGCAGTACTTC. Its protein product is CASSHGDYEQYF.

The chain links TRBV5-5 to TRBJ2-2, with TRBD2 as a possible D gene (6 bases). This CDR3 has 17 amino acids. Germline CDR1 SGHKS, CDR2 YYEKEE (reference sequence). V was clipped by 4 bases and J by 2 bases, with 18 bases between them. Here the CDR3 DNA reads TGTGCCAGCAGCCCTACCCCCGGGACTCGAAACACCGGGGAGCTGTTTTTT. Translated, it gives CASSPTPGTRNTGELFF.

This chain uses TRBV6-1 with TRBJ2-1; TRBD2 aligns across 13 bases. Per the germline V gene, CDR1 is MNHNS and CDR2 is SASEGT. The V and J ends lost 5 bases and 6 bases, in that order; junction bases with no gene match: 4. The CDR3 is 15 residues long. The CDR3 coding sequence is TGTGCCAGCAGTAAGAGACTAGCGGGAGGCAATGAGCAGTTCTTC. Translation gives CASSKRLAGGNEQFF.

The gene calls are TRBV15 and TRBJ1-3, with a tentative D call TRBD1 (5 bases). The CDR3 totals 15 residues. Trimming stripped 5 bases from V and 0 bases from J, with 11 bases between. In germline, CDR1 is LNHNV, CDR2 YYDKDF (reference sequence). The CDR3 reads CATSGGRGSGNTIYF. The CDR3 DNA reads TGTGCCACCAGCGGGGGGAGGGGCTCTGGAAACACCATATATTTT.